One T cell receptor (beta chain) is described in this entry. Its specificity is unknown. In germline, CDR1 is MGHRA, CDR2 YSYEKL. The CDR3 sequence is 15 residues long. V shed 2 bases, J shed 4 bases, and the junction held 6 bases outside the gene matches. This specimen comes from a study of graft-versus-host responses after intestinal transplantation. Study in general: Each transplant was multivisceral, liver-intestinal, or isolated intestinal. The whole recipient group had anti-thymocyte globulin induction followed by tacrolimus and steroids for around 3 years.

TCRdb's copy holds only in-frame clones and misses some; the assay was immunoSEQ multiplex PCR. In the table there are some 45,000 clones, over 75% of which are singletons. Study-wide points: Early post-transplant declines in HvG were associated with peak levels of circulating GvH clones. GvH clones surfaced in recipient marrow, some emerging earlier in ileum or blood.

J is TRBJ2-7 and V is TRBV4-1; 9 positions match TRBD2. The sequence came from a human patient who received an intestinal transplant, so some T cells may come from the graft donor. The sequencing used PBMCs, collected 524 days after transplant. The CDR3 sequence: CASSQNSGSGYEQYF. The CDR3 DNA sequence: TGCGCCAGCAGCCAAAATAGCGGGAGTGGTTACGAGCAGTACTTC.